This TCR beta chain comes out of a study of blood T cell repertoires in COVID-19. For the study at large: Acute and convalescent COVID-19 specimens originated in the United States, Italy and Spain.

Germline values: CDR1 MNHEY, CDR2 SVGAGI. This CDR3 is built from 13 residues. Trimming cost V 7 bases and J 3 bases, with 12 bases left between them. The data were produced by immunoSEQ multiplex PCR, yet TCRdb's version contains in-frame clones alone and is incomplete. The table records about 290,000 clones, about nine tenths of them present only once. Sequenced sample: peripheral blood. This chain joins TRBV6-5 and TRBJ2-5; D unclear. This TCR derives from a woman younger than 45 with active or convalescent COVID-19. In DNA form, the CDR3 reads TGTGCCAGCATGATTAGATATGAAGAGACCCAGTACTTC. Translating gives CASMIRYEETQYF.